These 26 T cell receptor beta chains came from one sample sequenced in a study of T-cell memory formation after mild COVID-19. TCRdb re-derived calls from the 5' RACE reads in MiXCR, one entry per CDR3 protein. Of about half a million distinct CDR3 sequences listed, roughly 18% are singletons. Sequences were obtained from PBMCs or a T cell subset sorted from them (not recorded which). The receptor source for this set is an adult woman who had mild COVID-19 (a few samples of this study predate the infection). Cell type and time point are not known.

This clonotype turned up a few times. This chain connects TRBV20-1 to TRBJ2-1, with 14 bases identical to TRBD2. There are 14 residues in the CDR3. Trimming cost V 6 bases and J 8 bases; bases outside gene matches: 6. Germline lookup yields CDR1 DFQATT and CDR2 SNEGSKA (reference sequence). The CDR3 loop reads CSAASGLAGDEQFF. The CDR3 DNA reads TGCAGTGCCGCGTCGGGACTAGCGGGGGATGAGCAGTTCTTC.

There are a few counts of this clonotype. This rearrangement joins TRBV5-6 to TRBJ2-5; 7 bases map to TRBD1. CDR1 and CDR2 from the germline V gene are SGHDT and YYEEEE. The CDR3 covers 15 residues. V was pared by 2 bases and J by 10 bases, with 14 bases of the junction left unmatched. CDR3 sequence (DNA): TGTGCCAGCAGCTTAGGGACAGAAGTACTTAATGGCCAGTACTTC. Translated: CASSLGTEVLNGQYF.

The chain recombines TRBV27 with TRBJ1-1; D perhaps matches TRBD1 (6 bases). CDR3 size: 13 residues. V shed 2 bases and J shed 7 bases, with 11 bases lying between them. CDR1 is MNHEY, CDR2 SMNVEV, per germline (reference sequence). This chain's CDR3 is CASSLGTGIEAFF. In nucleotides, the CDR3 is TGTGCCAGCAGTTTAGGCACAGGGATTGAAGCTTTCTTT.

This clonotype was picked up a small number of times. This rearrangement joins TRBV19 to TRBJ1-5, with 7 bases lining up with TRBD1. Germline V gene sequence: CDR1 LNHDA, CDR2 SQIVND (reference sequence). With V trimmed by 6 bases and J by 6 bases, 8 bases remained unmatched. The CDR3 consists of 14 residues. The CDR3 DNA sequence: TGTGCCAGTAGGCAGGGGGGCTTGGGTCAGCCCCAGCATTTT. Residues: CASRQGGLGQPQHF.

Ten or more counts support this clonotype. The V call is TRBV2, the J call TRBJ2-5, with D unclear. Germline CDR1 is SNHLY and CDR2 is FYNNEI. The V and J ends lost 5 bases and 5 bases respectively, with 12 bases between them. CDR3 size: 13 residues. In nucleotides, the CDR3 is TGTGCCAGCAGTCGAAACGAAGGGGAGACCCAGTACTTC. This translates into CASSRNEGETQYF.

This clonotype was detected ten times or more. V and J are TRBV7-2 and TRBJ2-3, with TRBD2 matching over 11 bases. The CDR3 spans 16 residues. Germline lookup yields CDR1 SGHTA and CDR2 FQGNSA. Trimming removed 5 bases from V and 0 bases from J; junction bases left unmatched: 4. CDR3 nucleotide sequence: TGTGCCAGCAGCGACAGGACTAGCGGGAGCACAGATACGCAGTATTTT. It codes for CASSDRTSGSTDTQYF.

This clonotype was observed a few times. V and J are TRBV7-3 and TRBJ1-2, with D possibly matching TRBD1 (5 bases). Germline V lookup: CDR1 SGHTA, CDR2 FQGTGA. This CDR3 is built from 15 residues. V was trimmed by 5 bases and J by 8 bases, leaving 21 bases between them. CDR3 DNA: TGTGCCAGCAGCCACGGGGGTAATCGGCAGCAGGGCTACACCTTC. Translating gives CASSHGGNRQQGYTF.

The table lists this clonotype with a few counts. The chain combines TRBV20-1 with TRBJ2-2, with D perhaps TRBD2 (6 bases). Per the germline V gene, CDR1 is DFQATT and CDR2 is SNEGSKA (reference sequence). The CDR3 has 16 amino acids. Trimming left V 0 bases short and J 1 base short, with 12 bases between. CDR3 region: CSARDRRRENTGELFF. CDR3 DNA sequence: TGCAGTGCTAGAGATCGGCGGCGGGAGAACACCGGGGAGCTGTTTTTT.

This clonotype was seen a handful of times. The rearrangement uses TRBV5-4 and TRBJ1-2; 10 nucleotides match TRBD1. The J segment lost 2 bases and the V segment lost 3 bases, leaving 10 bases of the junction unmatched. Per the germline V gene, CDR1 is SGHNT and CDR2 is YYREEE (reference sequence). The CDR3 is 17 residues long. CDR3 region: CASSWKPMGQGNYGYTF. CDR3 nucleotide sequence: TGTGCCAGCAGCTGGAAGCCTATGGGACAGGGGAACTATGGCTACACCTTC. Full variable domain (remainder filled in from reference TRBV5-4 and TRBJ1-2): ETGVTQSPTHLIKTRGQQVTLRCSSQSGHNTVSWYQQALGQGPQFIFQYYREEENGRGNFPPRFSGLQFPNYSSELNVNALELDDSALYLCASSWKPMGQGNYGYTFGSGTRLTVV.

The genes are TRBV7-2 and TRBJ2-7; TRBD1 or TRBD2 may be the D gene (5 bases each). The germline V gene encodes CDR1 SGHTA and CDR2 FQGNSA. CDR3 length: 13 residues. Trimming stripped 5 bases from V and 2 bases from J, with 10 bases between. Here the CDR3 reads CASSRDVTYEQYF. CDR3 sequence (DNA): TGTGCCAGCAGCCGGGACGTAACCTACGAGCAGTACTTC.

The rearrangement uses TRBV2 and TRBJ1-2; D gene uncertain. V was pared by 8 bases and J by 5 bases, with 18 bases between. Germline CDR1 is SNHLY and CDR2 is FYNNEI. The CDR3 loop spans 14 amino acids. The CDR3 is CASALLGSGYGYTF. CDR3 bases: TGTGCCAGCGCCCTTCTGGGGAGTGGGTATGGCTACACCTTC.

This clonotype was counted only a few times. The chain uses TRBV25-1 and TRBJ1-1; the D gene is possibly TRBD1 (5 bases). V lost 3 bases and J lost 6, with 17 bases in between. Germline assignment: CDR1 MGHDK and CDR2 SYGVNS. This CDR3 is built from 15 residues. The DNA for the CDR3 is TGTGCCAGCAGTGAGAACCCTCAAAGGGGCGCTGAAGCTTTCTTT. Its translation is CASSENPQRGAEAFF.

This chain links TRBV6-5 with TRBJ2-7, with D perhaps assigned TRBD1 or TRBD2 (5 bases each). V lost 5 bases and J 3 bases, leaving 14 bases between the germline ends. The CDR3 runs 14 residues. Germline CDR1 is MNHEY and CDR2 is SVGAGI. The CDR3 loop is CASSHPGTSYEQYF. In nucleotides, the CDR3 is TGTGCCAGCAGTCATCCCGGGACCAGCTACGAGCAGTACTTC.

The chain has TRBV21-1 and TRBJ2-7; TRBD2, the D gene given by the table, was not confirmed from the DNA. TRBV21-1 is a known pseudogene. CDR3 length equals 16 residues. The chain's CDR3 is CASSKAIERGTYEQYF. The CDR3, as DNA: TGTGCCAGCAGCAAAGCAATCGAGCGGGGAACCTACGAGCAGTACTTC.

This clonotype turned up a few times. The V gene is TRBV3-1, the J gene TRBJ1-1; 7 bases match TRBD1. Germline lookup yields CDR1 LGHDT and CDR2 YNNKEL (reference sequence). Germline trimming cut 1 base from V and 6 bases from J; bases unmatched to any gene: 5. The CDR3 extends over 14 amino acids. CDR3 loop: CASSQAKGGSEAFF. Here the CDR3 DNA reads TGTGCCAGCAGCCAAGCAAAAGGGGGCTCTGAAGCTTTCTTT. The complete variable domain, with remaining parts taken from reference TRBV3-1 and TRBJ1-1, reads DTAVSQTPKYLVTQMGNDKSIKCEQNLGHDTMYWYKQDSKKFLKIMFSYNNKELIINETVPNRFSPKSPDKAHLNLHINSLELGDSAVYFCASSQAKGGSEAFFGQGTRLTVV.

The chain joins TRBV21-1 to TRBJ2-1; TRBD1 was called by the table and not checked on the DNA. TRBV21-1 is described as a pseudogene. This CDR3 has 16 residues. CDR3 bases: TGTGCCAGCAGCAAATCCCCCTGGGGTGCGTGTAATGAGCAGTTCTTC. It specifies CASSKSPWGACNEQFF.

V and J are TRBV7-9 and TRBJ2-1, with 13 bases that match TRBD2. Germline CDR1 SEHNR, CDR2 FQNEAQ (reference sequence). This CDR3 comprises 17 residues. Germline trimming cut 1 base from V and 2 bases from J; bases unmatched to any gene: 2. The CDR3: CASSLGTSGRTYNEQFF. CDR3 sequence (DNA): TGTGCCAGCAGCTTAGGGACTAGCGGGAGAACCTACAATGAGCAGTTCTTC.

There are a few counts of this clonotype. The rearrangement links TRBV29-1 to TRBJ1-1, with D unresolved. V lost 4 bases, J lost 5 bases, and 8 bases lay in between. Germline CDR1 SQVTM, CDR2 ANQGSEA. This CDR3 region has 11 residues. The CDR3 DNA sequence: TGCAGCGTTGGCCAAAGAACTGAAGCTTTCTTT. Translation: CSVGQRTEAFF.

The chain combines TRBV5-6 with TRBJ1-2, with D tentatively TRBD1 (5 bases). The CDR3 loop spans 15 amino acids. Germline lookup yields CDR1 SGHDT and CDR2 YYEEEE. Trimming left V 1 base short and J 3 bases short, with 13 bases between. The CDR3 loop reads CASSLSLIGDYGYTF. The CDR3 coding sequence is TGTGCCAGCAGCTTGTCGCTGATAGGGGACTATGGCTACACCTTC.

This clonotype was found a few times. This chain links TRBV18 with TRBJ2-5, with a tentative D call TRBD2 (6 bases). Trimming shortened V by 4 bases and J by 2 bases, and 11 bases separated the two germline ends. This CDR3 is built from 14 residues. Germline CDR1 KGHSH, CDR2 LQKENI. The CDR3 region has the DNA TGTGCCAGCTCACGGGACGCGGGACAAGAGACCCAGTACTTC. Its protein product is CASSRDAGQETQYF.

About this clonotype itself: Just one base apart from a much larger clone, this may be a read error. Because the CDR3's place on the DNA is in doubt, the DNA is left out and the CDR3 is given as listed by TCRdb. The CDR3 is CASSFVGQGNVMTF. This chain connects TRBV7-9 to TRBJ2-6; TRBD1, the D gene given by the table, was not confirmed from the DNA. The CDR3 numbers 14 amino acids, ends counted. Germline V gene data show CDR1 as SEHNR and CDR2 as FQNEAQ (reference sequence).

V and J are TRBV3-1 and TRBJ2-7; D is uncertain. Germline V CDR1 and CDR2: LGHDT, YNNKEL (reference sequence). CDR3 length: 16 residues. V shed 0 bases and J shed 0 bases, with 12 bases lying between them. The CDR3 nucleotides are TGTGCCAGCAGCCAAGATGCGGCCGCCGGCTCCTACGAGCAGTACTTC. Its protein product is CASSQDAAAGSYEQYF.

The V gene is TRBV7-8, the J gene TRBJ2-5; D unresolved. This CDR3 is 14 amino acids long. Germline CDR1 SGHVS, CDR2 FQNEAQ. V was shortened by 4 bases and J by 3 bases, with 12 bases between the two germline ends. This chain's CDR3 is CASSYAPLEETQYF. CDR3 DNA: TGTGCCAGCAGCTACGCCCCCCTCGAAGAGACCCAGTACTTC.

This clonotype has a handful of counts. CDR3 protein: CASSQDLTGGPSRAFF. CDR3 in DNA: TGTGCCAGCAGCCAAGATCTGACAGGGGGGCCGTCGAGGGCTTTCTTT. The V and J genes are TRBV14 and TRBJ1-1; 9 positions match TRBD1. Germline V CDR1 and CDR2: SGHDN, FVKESK. V was clipped by 0 bases and J by 11 bases; unmatched bases: 13. The CDR3 loop spans 16 amino acids. Combining the CDR3 with reference TRBV14 and TRBJ1-1 gives the whole variable domain EAGVTQFPSHSVIEKGQTVTLRCDPISGHDNLYWYRRVMGKEIKFLLHFVKESKQDESGMPNNRFLAERTGGTYSTLKVQPAELEDSGVYFCASSQDLTGGPSRAFFGQGTRLTVV.

The J gene is TRBJ2-3, the V gene TRBV6-5; D gene ambiguous. V lost 2 bases and J lost 0, with 9 bases in between. The CDR3 is 15 amino acids. Germline V gene lookup returns CDR1 MNHEY and CDR2 SVGAGI. The CDR3 loop reads CASSYRVTSTDTQYF. DNA for the CDR3: TGTGCCAGCAGTTACAGGGTTACTAGCACAGATACGCAGTATTTT.

V and J are TRBV5-4 and TRBJ2-1, with 8 bases identical to TRBD2. In germline, CDR1 is SGHNT, CDR2 YYREEE (reference sequence). The CDR3 is 16 amino acids. Losses at the gene ends were 0 bases for V and 4 bases for J; bases not matched to a gene: 6. This chain's CDR3 is CASSLATGLGYNEQFF. The CDR3 bases are TGTGCCAGCAGCTTGGCCACGGGACTAGGTTACAATGAGCAGTTCTTC.